This T cell receptor (beta chain) was recorded in a study of a mutant IDH1 vaccine in newly diagnosed glioma. Study context: Onset of vaccination occurred 4-6 weeks following radiotherapy alone, or with temozolomide cycles. Among treated patients, approximately 60% were male and around 40% female, and mean age was about 40 years. Patients had received radiotherapy, temozolomide, or both previously, most receiving both.

As concerns this clone: The target antigen is unknown.

Overall study findings and caveats: Pseudoprogression seemed unrelated to changes in top peripheral T cell clonotypes.

The CDR3 has 13 residues. V gave up 1 base and J gave up 1 base, with 4 bases separating them. Germline values: CDR1 SGHTA, CDR2 FQGTGA. Clones were sequenced by immunoSEQ multiplex PCR, and TCRdb holds only the in-frame ones, with some missing. This table holds around 100,000 clones, 75% to 90% found once. Time point indicated: week 11, during vaccination. Each dose of the vaccine consisted of 300 ug of mutant IDH1 20-mer peptide, with topical imiquimod. This specimen consisted of PBMCs, obtained from a glioma patient whose treatment included an IDH1 peptide vaccine. This chain joins TRBV7-3 and TRBJ1-1; unclear D gene. This receptor was identified in a woman aged 45-59 years with glioma. The chain's CDR3 is CASSLRQNTEAFF. The CDR3 DNA reads as TGTGCCAGCAGCTTAAGACAGAACACTGAAGCTTTCTTT.